The sequence of this T cell receptor (beta chain) was determined in a study of beta chain features in type 1 diabetes. This clone appeared once. As every portion of the isolated RNA was reverse transcribed, the sequencing read expressed TCRB transcripts. The data were produced by immunoSEQ multiplex PCR, yet TCRdb's version contains in-frame clones alone and is incomplete. The sample carries 300,000 to 450,000 clones, around a fifth recorded once. Trimming took 5 bases from V and 2 from J, leaving 10 bases between them. CDR3 length equals 13 residues. Germline assignment: CDR1 KGHSH and CDR2 LQKENI. The specimen was naive CD4+ T cells from blood. V and J are TRBV18 and TRBJ2-7, with D hard to call. The origin of this receptor is a woman aged 18-35 years in good health. CDR3 bases: TGTGCCAGCTCAGATTCACTAACCTACGAGCAGTACTTC. Residues: CASSDSLTYEQYF.